This T cell receptor beta chain was found in a study of T-cell reconstitution after alpha-beta-depleted transplantation in children. Unique molecular identifiers were built into the TCRbeta library. TCRdb redid the calling of the PCR reads with MiXCR, one entry per CDR3 protein. The repertoire includes a few hundred thousand distinct CDR3 sequences, approximately 23% of them detected once, and approximately 10% sits in the top ten. This clonotype was recorded many times. The sequence came from a male patient younger than 18 who had a stem cell transplant for acute lymphoblastic leukemia, so the T cells may come from the graft donor. This specimen consisted of PBMCs, mostly from graft donor cells, obtained 180 days after TCRalphabeta/CD19-depleted stem cell transplant.

This CDR3 is CATSREGWLYEQYF. The CDR3 DNA follows: TGTGCCACCAGCAGAGAAGGTTGGCTCTACGAGCAGTACTTC. The chain employs TRBV15 and TRBJ2-7; no firm D call. CDR1 and CDR2 (germline): LNHNV, YYDKDF (reference sequence). Between the trimmed V and J ends, which lost 0 bases and 3 bases, there was a span of 9 bases. This CDR3 has 14 residues. The variable domain in full, completed from reference TRBV15 and TRBJ2-7, reads DAMVIQNPRYQVTQFGKPVTLSCSQTLNHNVMYWYQQKSSQAPKLLFHYYDKDFNNEADTPDNFQSRRPNTSFCFLDIRSPGLGDTAMYLCATSREGWLYEQYFGPGTRLTVT.